The entry that follows covers one T cell receptor (beta chain) sequence. Its antigen remains unidentified. Repertoires were generated with immunoSEQ multiplex PCR, while TCRdb's copy carries only in-frame clones and drops some. The data show over 30,000 clones, roughly 84% seen once. The sample belongs to a study of STAT3 mutations in large granular lymphocyte leukemia. Study-wide points: Every T-LGLL patient had at least one immunodominant TCRbeta clonotype. Treatment regimens differed across patients between samplings. Samples missed the first appearance of the clone.

V lost 1 base and J 4 bases, leaving 9 bases between the germline ends. CDR1 SGHTS and CDR2 YDEGEE come from the germline V gene. The CDR3 is made up of 14 amino acids. Sample: PBMCs. The TCR sequence derives from a human donor with T large granular lymphocyte leukemia. Some clones in this sample may be carry-over from other donors' samples. This chain connects TRBV5-8 to TRBJ1-5; D unclear. CDR3 protein: CASSLRQINQPQHF. For the CDR3, the DNA is TGTGCCAGCAGCTTGAGGCAAATTAATCAGCCCCAGCATTTT.